These T cell receptor beta chains were read from a single sample in a study of shared clonotypes between healthy human individuals. Generated by immunoSEQ multiplex PCR, the TCRdb table keeps only in-frame clones and is missing some. Among hundreds of thousands of clones listed, around 97% were seen once. Input material: naive CD4+ T cells sorted from blood. These receptors were obtained from a woman younger than 45 in good health. Both conserved end residues are part of each CDR3. The order of the fields is clone size, V gene, J gene, D gene, CDR3 protein, CDR3 DNA. The D gene is left open where the match is weak. Expanded clones are given a class, and other clones once, few, many or no size at all.

clone_size: .
v_call: TRBV5-1
j_call: TRBJ2-1
d_call: TRBD2
cdr3_aa: CASSGQAGGPYNEQFF
cdr3_nt: TGCGCCAGCTCCGGGCAAGCGGGAGGGCCCTACAATGAGCAGTTCTTC

clone_size: .
v_call: TRBV19
j_call: TRBJ1-6
d_call: TRBD1
cdr3_aa: CASRSTGGSPLHF
cdr3_nt: TGTGCCAGTAGGTCTACAGGGGGATCACCCCTCCACTTT

clone_size: .
v_call: TRBV6-5
j_call: TRBJ2-1
d_call: .
cdr3_aa: CASSYSEIRSYNEQFF
cdr3_nt: TGTGCCAGCAGTTACTCAGAGATCCGATCCTACAATGAGCAGTTCTTC

clone_size: .
v_call: TRBV7-2
j_call: TRBJ1-1
d_call: .
cdr3_aa: CASSLALRGTEAFF
cdr3_nt: TGTGCCAGCAGCTTAGCGCTTCGGGGTACTGAAGCTTTCTTT

clone_size: .
v_call: TRBV19
j_call: TRBJ1-2
d_call: TRBD1
cdr3_aa: CASNRGHNYGYTF
cdr3_nt: TGTGCCTCAAACAGGGGGCACAACTATGGCTACACCTTC

clone_size: .
v_call: TRBV12-5
j_call: TRBJ1-1
d_call: .
cdr3_aa: CASGLGGRTEAFF
cdr3_nt: TGTGCTAGTGGTTTAGGGGGGCGTACTGAAGCTTTCTTT

clone_size: .
v_call: TRBV15
j_call: TRBJ2-3
d_call: .
cdr3_aa: CATSRGGRGVTDTQYF
cdr3_nt: TGTGCCACCAGCAGAGGGGGCAGGGGAGTCACAGATACGCAGTATTTT

clone_size: .
v_call: TRBV2
j_call: TRBJ1-2
d_call: TRBD1
cdr3_aa: CASSGDRLDGYTF
cdr3_nt: TGTGCCAGCAGTGGGGACAGGTTAGATGGCTACACCTTC

clone_size: .
v_call: TRBV9
j_call: TRBJ1-6
d_call: .
cdr3_aa: CASSEMDRPYNSPLHF
cdr3_nt: TGTGCCAGCAGCGAGATGGACAGACCTTATAATTCACCCCTCCACTTT

clone_size: .
v_call: TRBV5-1
j_call: TRBJ2-2
d_call: TRBD1
cdr3_aa: CASSLSRGRANTGELFF
cdr3_nt: TGCGCCAGCAGCTTGTCCAGGGGGCGAGCGAACACCGGGGAGCTGTTTTTT

clone_size: .
v_call: TRBV10-3
j_call: TRBJ2-5
d_call: .
cdr3_aa: CAIKGGGQETQYF
cdr3_nt: TGTGCCATCAAAGGGGGGGGTCAAGAGACCCAGTACTTC

clone_size: .
v_call: TRBV18
j_call: TRBJ2-7
d_call: TRBD2
cdr3_aa: CASSPRREDAGGRFEQYF
cdr3_nt: TGTGCCAGCTCACCACGACGGGAGGACGCGGGAGGCCGTTTCGAGCAGTACTTC

clone_size: .
v_call: TRBV27
j_call: TRBJ2-2
d_call: .
cdr3_aa: CASRDTNTGELFF
cdr3_nt: TGTGCCAGCCGGGACACGAACACCGGGGAGCTGTTTTTT

clone_size: .
v_call: TRBV5-1
j_call: TRBJ2-5
d_call: TRBD1
cdr3_aa: CASSSTGLETQYF
cdr3_nt: TGCGCCAGCAGTTCGACAGGGCTTGAGACCCAGTACTTC

clone_size: .
v_call: TRBV19
j_call: TRBJ2-1
d_call: .
cdr3_aa: CASSRRQGTYSKSSYNEQFF
cdr3_nt: TGTGCCAGTAGTAGACGGCAGGGGACCTATTCGAAGAGCTCCTACAATGAGCAGTTCTTC

clone_size: .
v_call: TRBV19
j_call: TRBJ2-7
d_call: TRBD1
cdr3_aa: CASSDPGQGKYEQYF
cdr3_nt: TGTGCCAGTAGTGACCCGGGACAGGGAAAGTACGAGCAGTACTTC

clone_size: .
v_call: TRBV28
j_call: TRBJ1-1
d_call: TRBD1
cdr3_aa: CASRPRPGQGNTEAFF
cdr3_nt: TGTGCCAGCAGGCCTAGACCGGGACAGGGGAACACTGAAGCTTTCTTT

clone_size: .
v_call: TRBV5-1
j_call: TRBJ2-3
d_call: .
cdr3_aa: CASSLSAGAAADTQYF
cdr3_nt: TGCGCCAGCAGCTTGTCGGCAGGGGCGGCCGCAGATACGCAGTATTTT

clone_size: once
v_call: TRBV28
j_call: TRBJ2-7
d_call: TRBD1
cdr3_aa: CASSYTGGLEQYF
cdr3_nt: TGTGCCAGCAGTTACACAGGGGGCCTAGAGCAGTACTTC

clone_size: .
v_call: TRBV28
j_call: TRBJ2-7
d_call: .
cdr3_aa: CASSSTSTPYEQYF
cdr3_nt: TGTGCCAGCAGTTCGACTAGTACACCCTACGAGCAGTACTTC

clone_size: .
v_call: TRBV4-1
j_call: TRBJ2-3
d_call: .
cdr3_aa: CASSQDPVVGTDTQYF
cdr3_nt: TGCGCCAGCAGCCAAGATCCGGTAGTGGGCACAGATACGCAGTATTTT

clone_size: .
v_call: TRBV18
j_call: TRBJ1-5
d_call: .
cdr3_aa: CASSPREQGGVGQPQHF
cdr3_nt: TGTGCCAGCTCACCAAGGGAACAGGGTGGAGTGGGTCAGCCCCAGCATTTT

clone_size: .
v_call: TRBV28
j_call: TRBJ1-4
d_call: .
cdr3_aa: CASFKESTNEKLFF
cdr3_nt: TGTGCCAGCTTTAAGGAGTCAACTAATGAAAAACTGTTTTTT

clone_size: once
v_call: TRBV5-1
j_call: TRBJ2-2
d_call: TRBD1
cdr3_aa: CASSLKTGGPNTGELFF
cdr3_nt: TGCGCCAGCAGCTTAAAAACAGGGGGCCCTAACACCGGGGAGCTGTTTTTT

clone_size: .
v_call: TRBV6-4
j_call: TRBJ1-5
d_call: TRBD1
cdr3_aa: CASSDRGTGAISNQPQHF
cdr3_nt: TGTGCCAGCAGTGACCGAGGGACAGGGGCTATAAGCAATCAGCCCCAGCATTTT